This is a list of T cell receptor beta chains from one sample in a study of blood T cells in healthy people across ages. TCRdb reanalysed the 5' RACE reads using MiXCR and keeps one entry per CDR3 protein. The sample gives a few hundred thousand distinct CDR3 sequences, approximately 47% of which show up once; about 54% is in the top ten. The sequenced sample was blood. The source is a man in his 60s in good health. Both conserved end residues are part of each CDR3. The order of the fields is clone size, V gene, D gene, J gene, CDR3 protein, CDR3 DNA. The D gene is left open where the match is weak. Clone size, where shown, is once, few, many, or a class for clones that have expanded.

clone_size: many
v_call: TRBV10-3
d_call: .
j_call: TRBJ2-1
cdr3_aa: CAISEVAGPNEQFF
cdr3_nt: TGTGCCATCAGTGAGGTCGCAGGTCCCAATGAGCAGTTCTTC

clone_size: .
v_call: TRBV6-5
d_call: .
j_call: TRBJ2-7
cdr3_aa: CASSLRVAGEQYF
cdr3_nt: TGTGCCAGCAGTCTTAGAGTCGCGGGAGAGCAGTACTTC

clone_size: many
v_call: TRBV7-9
d_call: TRBD1
j_call: TRBJ2-7
cdr3_aa: CASSPTRDSYEQYF
cdr3_nt: TGTGCCAGCAGCCCCACTAGGGACAGTTACGAGCAGTACTTC

clone_size: few
v_call: TRBV4-3
d_call: .
j_call: TRBJ1-5
cdr3_aa: CASSQDWAQPQHF
cdr3_nt: TGCGCCAGCAGCCAAGATTGGGCTCAGCCCCAGCATTTT

clone_size: .
v_call: TRBV7-2
d_call: .
j_call: TRBJ1-4
cdr3_aa: CASSPRGTGGGGKLFF
cdr3_nt: TGTGCCAGCAGCCCCAGAGGGACCGGGGGTGGCGGAAAACTGTTTTTT

clone_size: many
v_call: TRBV7-2
d_call: TRBD2
j_call: TRBJ2-3
cdr3_aa: CASSRGEVADTQYF
cdr3_nt: TGTGCCAGCAGCCGGGGGGAGGTCGCAGATACGCAGTATTTT

clone_size: many
v_call: TRBV6-6
d_call: .
j_call: TRBJ2-1
cdr3_aa: CAIQKQGSYNEQFF
cdr3_nt: TGTGCCATCCAGAAACAGGGTTCCTACAATGAGCAGTTCTTC

clone_size: .
v_call: TRBV7-9
d_call: TRBD1
j_call: TRBJ2-7
cdr3_aa: CASSAGQGTYEQYF
cdr3_nt: TGTGCCAGCAGCGCGGGACAGGGAACCTACGAGCAGTACTTC

clone_size: once
v_call: TRBV6-2/TRBV6-3
d_call: .
j_call: TRBJ1-1
cdr3_aa: CASSHRGVGDTEAFF
cdr3_nt: TGTGCCAGCAGTCACCGTGGGGTTGGGGACACTGAAGCTTTCTTT

clone_size: few
v_call: TRBV12-3/TRBV12-4
d_call: .
j_call: TRBJ1-1
cdr3_aa: CASSPTQGGGTEAFF
cdr3_nt: TGTGCCAGCAGTCCTACGCAGGGAGGAGGCACTGAAGCTTTCTTT

clone_size: .
v_call: TRBV20-1
d_call: .
j_call: TRBJ2-3
cdr3_aa: CSAREGGVSTDTQYF
cdr3_nt: TGCAGTGCTAGAGAGGGCGGGGTTAGCACAGATACGCAGTATTTT

clone_size: .
v_call: TRBV2
d_call: .
j_call: TRBJ1-6
cdr3_aa: CASRISPGDNSPLHF
cdr3_nt: TGTGCCAGCCGAATATCGCCAGGGGATAATTCACCCCTCCACTTT

clone_size: .
v_call: TRBV28
d_call: .
j_call: TRBJ2-7
cdr3_aa: CASSDPTGPGYF
cdr3_nt: TGTGCCAGCAGTGATCCAACAGGGCCGGGGTACTTC

clone_size: few
v_call: TRBV5-1
d_call: TRBD1
j_call: TRBJ1-1
cdr3_aa: CASSQSGTANTEAFF
cdr3_nt: TGCGCCAGCAGCCAATCCGGGACAGCGAACACTGAAGCTTTCTTT

clone_size: many
v_call: TRBV29-1
d_call: TRBD1
j_call: TRBJ2-7
cdr3_aa: CSAGTGRGYEQYF
cdr3_nt: TGCAGCGCAGGGACAGGGAGAGGCTACGAGCAGTACTTC

clone_size: .
v_call: TRBV28
d_call: TRBD1
j_call: TRBJ2-2
cdr3_aa: CARTGASSGELFF
cdr3_nt: TGTGCCAGGACAGGGGCGTCGTCCGGGGAGCTGTTTTTT

clone_size: .
v_call: TRBV10-2
d_call: TRBD1
j_call: TRBJ2-7
cdr3_aa: CASSESTPRGPVYEQYF
cdr3_nt: TGCGCCAGCAGTGAGTCGACTCCTAGGGGGCCTGTTTACGAGCAGTACTTC

clone_size: few
v_call: TRBV11-1
d_call: .
j_call: TRBJ2-1
cdr3_aa: CASRPLLGASYNEQFF
cdr3_nt: TGTGCCAGCAGACCGCTGTTGGGGGCATCCTACAATGAGCAGTTCTTC

clone_size: .
v_call: TRBV29-1
d_call: TRBD1
j_call: TRBJ2-5
cdr3_aa: CSVTQYRGQMNKQYF
cdr3_nt: TGCAGCGTGACCCAATACAGGGGGCAAATGAACAAGCAGTACTTC

clone_size: .
v_call: TRBV7-2
d_call: TRBD1
j_call: TRBJ1-1
cdr3_aa: CASSSTGTAGGEREDTEAFF
cdr3_nt: TGTGCCAGCAGCTCAACCGGGACAGCGGGCGGTGAGAGAGAGGACACTGAAGCTTTCTTT

clone_size: few
v_call: TRBV10-1
d_call: .
j_call: TRBJ2-7
cdr3_aa: CASSGVGTYEQYF
cdr3_nt: TGCGCCAGCAGTGGAGTCGGGACCTACGAGCAGTACTTC

clone_size: few
v_call: TRBV28
d_call: .
j_call: TRBJ2-7
cdr3_aa: CASSQRAGRGEQYF
cdr3_nt: TGTGCCAGCAGTCAGAGGGCAGGACGGGGCGAGCAGTACTTC

clone_size: .
v_call: TRBV5-4
d_call: .
j_call: TRBJ2-1
cdr3_aa: CASSLDGVNEQFF
cdr3_nt: TGTGCCAGCAGCTTGGATGGGGTCAATGAGCAGTTCTTC

clone_size: .
v_call: TRBV14
d_call: .
j_call: TRBJ1-1
cdr3_aa: CASTSGGNTEAFF
cdr3_nt: TGTGCCAGCACAAGCGGGGGTAACACTGAAGCTTTCTTT

clone_size: .
v_call: TRBV27
d_call: TRBD2
j_call: TRBJ2-2
cdr3_aa: CASSSWGGAGAFGELFF
cdr3_nt: TGTGCCAGCAGTAGTTGGGGGGGAGCGGGAGCGTTCGGGGAGCTGTTTTTT

clone_size: many
v_call: TRBV7-2
d_call: .
j_call: TRBJ2-1
cdr3_aa: CASSVGEGANYEQFF
cdr3_nt: TGTGCCAGCAGCGTCGGGGAGGGGGCAAATTATGAGCAGTTCTTC

clone_size: .
v_call: TRBV2
d_call: .
j_call: TRBJ2-7
cdr3_aa: CASSEGWFEQYF
cdr3_nt: TGTGCCAGCAGTGAGGGTTGGTTCGAGCAGTACTTC

clone_size: many
v_call: TRBV5-1
d_call: .
j_call: TRBJ2-5
cdr3_aa: CASSLAGETQYF
cdr3_nt: TGCGCCAGCAGCTTGGCCGGCGAGACCCAGTACTTC

clone_size: few
v_call: TRBV28
d_call: .
j_call: TRBJ1-1
cdr3_aa: CASTPGNTEAFF
cdr3_nt: TGTGCCAGCACCCCGGGGAACACTGAAGCTTTCTTT

clone_size: .
v_call: TRBV20-1
d_call: .
j_call: TRBJ2-3
cdr3_aa: CSARDIGGWGTDTQYF
cdr3_nt: TGCAGTGCTAGAGATATAGGAGGTTGGGGCACAGATACGCAGTATTTT

clone_size: .
v_call: TRBV20-1
d_call: .
j_call: TRBJ2-5
cdr3_aa: CSSTNQETQYF
cdr3_nt: TGCAGTTCGACTAACCAAGAGACCCAGTACTTC

clone_size: .
v_call: TRBV28
d_call: TRBD2
j_call: TRBJ2-1
cdr3_aa: CASSLRTSVNEQFF
cdr3_nt: TGTGCCAGCAGTTTACGGACTAGTGTAAATGAGCAGTTCTTC

clone_size: few
v_call: TRBV29-1
d_call: .
j_call: TRBJ2-3
cdr3_aa: CSVGGGGTQYF
cdr3_nt: TGCAGCGTAGGGGGGGGCGGAACGCAGTATTTT

clone_size: .
v_call: TRBV29-1
d_call: .
j_call: TRBJ1-4
cdr3_aa: CSVEESQGSLHRKLFF
cdr3_nt: TGCAGCGTTGAAGAATCCCAGGGGAGCCTTCATAGAAAACTGTTTTTT

clone_size: few
v_call: TRBV4-3
d_call: .
j_call: TRBJ2-1
cdr3_aa: CASSQEISTRFNEQFF
cdr3_nt: TGCGCCAGCAGCCAAGAGATCAGCACACGGTTCAATGAGCAGTTCTTC

clone_size: .
v_call: TRBV25-1
d_call: .
j_call: TRBJ2-5
cdr3_aa: CASSEVGANQETQYF
cdr3_nt: TGTGCCAGCAGTGAAGTGGGCGCCAACCAAGAGACCCAGTACTTC

clone_size: .
v_call: TRBV3-1
d_call: .
j_call: TRBJ1-2
cdr3_aa: CASSRATGTNYGYTF
cdr3_nt: TGTGCCAGCAGCCGGGCCACTGGAACTAACTATGGCTACACCTTC